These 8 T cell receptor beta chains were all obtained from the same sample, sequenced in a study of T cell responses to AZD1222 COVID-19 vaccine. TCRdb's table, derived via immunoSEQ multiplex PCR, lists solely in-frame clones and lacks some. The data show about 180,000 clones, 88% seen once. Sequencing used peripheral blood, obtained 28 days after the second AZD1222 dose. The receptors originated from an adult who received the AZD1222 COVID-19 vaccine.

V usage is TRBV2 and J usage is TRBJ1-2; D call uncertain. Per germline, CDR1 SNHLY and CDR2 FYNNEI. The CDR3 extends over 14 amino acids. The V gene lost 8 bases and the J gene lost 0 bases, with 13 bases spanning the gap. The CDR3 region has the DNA TGTGCCAGCGGAGGACGATCCCCTAACTATGGCTACACCTTC. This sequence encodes CASGGRSPNYGYTF. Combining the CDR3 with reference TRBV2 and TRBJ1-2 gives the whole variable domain EPEVTQTPSHQVTQMGQEVILRCVPISNHLYFYWYRQILGQKVEFLVSFYNNEISEKSEIFDDQFSVERPDGSNFTLKIRSTKLEDSAMYFCASGGRSPNYGYTFGSGTRLTVV.

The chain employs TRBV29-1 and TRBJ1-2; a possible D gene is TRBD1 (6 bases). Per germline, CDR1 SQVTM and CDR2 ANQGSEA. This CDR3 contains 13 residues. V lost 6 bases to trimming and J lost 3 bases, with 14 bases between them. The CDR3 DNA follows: TGCAGCGTACAACAGGGCGTCGACTATGGCTACACCTTC. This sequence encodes CSVQQGVDYGYTF. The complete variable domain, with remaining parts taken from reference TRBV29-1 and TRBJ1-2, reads SAVISQKPSRDICQRGTSLTIQCQVDSQVTMMFWYRQQPGQSLTLIATANQGSEATYESGFVIDKFPISRPNLTFSTLTVSNMSPEDSSIYLCSVQQGVDYGYTFGSGTRLTVV.

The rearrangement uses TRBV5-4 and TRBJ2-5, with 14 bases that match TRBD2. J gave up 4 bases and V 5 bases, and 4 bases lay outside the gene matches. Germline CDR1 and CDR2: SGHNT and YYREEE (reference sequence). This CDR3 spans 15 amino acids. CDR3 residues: CASSRLAGGLETQYF. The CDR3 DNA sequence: TGTGCCAGCAGTAGACTAGCGGGGGGGCTAGAGACCCAGTACTTC. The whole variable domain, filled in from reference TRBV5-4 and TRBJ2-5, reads ETGVTQSPTHLIKTRGQQVTLRCSSQSGHNTVSWYQQALGQGPQFIFQYYREEENGRGNFPPRFSGLQFPNYSSELNVNALELDDSALYLCASSRLAGGLETQYFGPGTRLLVL.

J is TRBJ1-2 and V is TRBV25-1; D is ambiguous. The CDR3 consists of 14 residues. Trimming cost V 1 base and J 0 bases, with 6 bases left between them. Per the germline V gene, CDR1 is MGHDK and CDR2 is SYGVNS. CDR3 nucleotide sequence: TGTGCCAGCAGTGAATGGGAACCTAACTATGGCTACACCTTC. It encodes CASSEWEPNYGYTF.

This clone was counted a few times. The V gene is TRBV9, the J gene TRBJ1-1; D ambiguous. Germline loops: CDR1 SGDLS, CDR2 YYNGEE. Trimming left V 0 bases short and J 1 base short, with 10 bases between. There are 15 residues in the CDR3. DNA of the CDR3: TGTGCCAGCAGCGTAGGATCCTTAGGGAACACTGAAGCTTTCTTT. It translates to CASSVGSLGNTEAFF.

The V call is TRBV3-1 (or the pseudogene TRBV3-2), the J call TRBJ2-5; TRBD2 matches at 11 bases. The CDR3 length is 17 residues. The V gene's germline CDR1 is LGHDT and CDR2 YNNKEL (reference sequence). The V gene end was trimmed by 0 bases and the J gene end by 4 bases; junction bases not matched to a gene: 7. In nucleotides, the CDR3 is TGTGCCAGCAGCCAAGATGTAGCGGGGGGGCCTAGAGAGACCCAGTACTTC. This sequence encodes CASSQDVAGGPRETQYF.

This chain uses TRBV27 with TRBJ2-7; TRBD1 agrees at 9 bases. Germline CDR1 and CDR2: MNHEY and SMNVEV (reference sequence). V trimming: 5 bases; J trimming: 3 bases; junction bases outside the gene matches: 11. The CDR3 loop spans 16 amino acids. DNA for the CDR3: TGTGCCAGCAGTAGCCTGGGACAGGGAAGGGGCTACGAGCAGTACTTC. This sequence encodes CASSSLGQGRGYEQYF.

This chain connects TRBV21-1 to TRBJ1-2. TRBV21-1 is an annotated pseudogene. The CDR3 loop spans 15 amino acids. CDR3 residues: CASSKALWLGYGYTF. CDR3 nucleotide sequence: TGTGCCAGCAGCAAAGCGCTGTGGTTGGGCTATGGCTACACCTTC.